The clone carrying this T cell receptor (beta chain) was seen many times. This entry comes from a study of blood T cells in healthy people across ages. About 10 milliliters of peripheral blood were drawn from each donor into EDTA-treated tubes. Primers used in a second PCR of about 6 to 11 cycles were a sample-barcoded 5' primer and a J-beta primer mix. The template-switch adaptor was a 5' adaptor with 12 random nucleotides. It tagged each cDNA molecule. There were at least 3 million CDR3-containing paired-end reads obtained from each sample. Using its own MiXCR run on the 5' RACE reads, TCRdb lists one record per CDR3 protein. The data show about 1,800,000 distinct CDR3 sequences, under 30% seen once. Per the germline V gene, CDR1 is ENHRY and CDR2 is SYGVKD. The ends lost 2 bases at V and 4 bases at J; junction bases unmatched: 8. The CDR3 is 16 residues long.

V usage is TRBV10-3 and J usage is TRBJ2-7; TRBD2 aligns across 10 bases. Sequencing was done on a sample of blood. The receptor's source is a young woman in good health. This CDR3 reads CAISEGLADLGYEQYF. CDR3 sequence (DNA): TGTGCCATCAGTGAGGGACTAGCGGACCTCGGGTACGAGCAGTACTTC.